This T cell receptor (beta chain) is from a study of neurological immune-mediated disorders. Whole-study results and caveats: HTLV-1-associated myelopathy had the most TCR clonal expansion, while multiple sclerosis had the least, a level that fell below healthy controls.

The V end was cut by 4 bases, the J end by 0 bases, with 8 bases between. The germline gives CDR1 SGHRS, CDR2 YFSETQ. This CDR3 has 15 residues. The cDNA was produced through 5'RACE with 10-nucleotide random UMIs. TCRdb recomputed calls from the 5' RACE reads with MiXCR, one row per CDR3 protein. Of 35,000 to 55,000 distinct CDR3 sequences in the sample, just under 6.5% were seen once. This clonotype was seen ten or more times. The antigen remains unidentified. Sorted libraries drew on 900,000 to 1,000,000 CD4+ or CD8+ T cells. The rearrangement uses TRBV5-1 and TRBJ2-6, with D perhaps matching TRBD1 or TRBD2 (5 bases each). This receptor was identified in a middle-aged woman in good health. Sequenced input: CD4+ T cells from blood. CDR3 nucleotide sequence: TGCGCCAGCAGCGGGGGATTCTCTGGGGCCAACGTCCTGACTTTC. It codes for CASSGGFSGANVLTF.